These 29 T cell receptor beta chains came from one sample sequenced in a study of response to subunit inactivated influenza vaccine. TCRdb processed the RT-PCR reads anew with MiXCR; each CDR3 protein has one entry. The sample holds some 600,000 distinct CDR3 sequences, around 15% seen once. This material consisted of PBMCs from blood, taken roughly 2 weeks before vaccination. Receptors originate from a middle-aged man who received an inactivated influenza vaccine.

This clonotype came up a few times. The V and J genes are TRBV12-3 or TRBV12-4 and TRBJ2-7; 9 bases match TRBD2. V shed 2 bases, J shed 3 bases, and the junction held 5 bases outside the gene matches. This CDR3 region has 15 residues. The DNA of the CDR3 is TGTGCCAGCAGTTTAAGTCTAGCGGGAAACTACGAGCAGTACTTC. It specifies CASSLSLAGNYEQYF.

The rearrangement uses TRBV5-1 and TRBJ2-3; TRBD2 is a possible D gene (7 bases). This CDR3 contains 18 residues. Trimming left V 6 bases short and J 1 base short, with 24 bases between. The germline V gene has CDR1 SGHRS and CDR2 YFSETQ. The CDR3: CASNPLIAGAGGTDTQYF. For the CDR3, the DNA is TGCGCCAGCAACCCCCTTATCGCAGGGGCGGGGGGCACAGATACGCAGTATTTT.

This chain links TRBV6-5 with TRBJ1-6; D unclear. Germline assignment: CDR1 MNHEY and CDR2 SVGAGI. V lost 2 bases, J lost 14 bases, and 10 bases lay in between. CDR3 size: 12 residues. The CDR3 nucleotides read TGTGCCAGCAGTTACGACCGTCTAACCCTCCACTTT. It encodes CASSYDRLTLHF.

The chain carries TRBV12-3 or TRBV12-4 and TRBJ2-3, with 11 bases lining up with TRBD2. Trimming at V came to 3 bases and at J to 0 bases, leaving 5 bases not matched to a gene. This CDR3 comprises 17 residues. CDR3 DNA: TGTGCCAGCAGTTTTAGCGGGGGGGGCCTAAGCACAGATACGCAGTATTTT. This encodes CASSFSGGGLSTDTQYF.

This chain links TRBV3-1 with TRBJ1-1, with 9 bases matching TRBD1. Losses at the gene ends were 5 bases for V and 11 bases for J; bases not matched to a gene: 6. The CDR3 extends over 12 amino acids. Germline CDR1 LGHDT, CDR2 YNNKEL (reference sequence). The CDR3 is CASSDRGLRAFF. DNA for the CDR3: TGTGCCAGCAGCGACAGGGGGTTACGCGCTTTCTTT.

This clonotype was detected many times. V usage is TRBV18 and J usage is TRBJ1-5; D unresolved. Germline CDR1 KGHSH, CDR2 LQKENI. The CDR3 is made up of 13 amino acids. Trimming took off 4 bases at V and 4 bases at J, with 8 bases between the two ends. The CDR3 spells CASSRNDNQPQHF. The CDR3 nucleotides read TGTGCCAGCTCACGAAACGATAATCAGCCCCAGCATTTT.

In this sample, this clonotype turned up many times. This chain joins TRBV5-1 and TRBJ2-1; D possibly matches TRBD1 or TRBD2 (5 bases each). The germline V gene encodes CDR1 SGHRS and CDR2 YFSETQ. This CDR3 has 15 residues. V lost 5 bases to trimming and J lost 1 base, with 13 bases between them. Written as DNA, the CDR3 is TGCGCCAGCAGTGAGGGGTCTGGATCCTACAATGAGCAGTTCTTC. This codes for CASSEGSGSYNEQFF.

The V gene is TRBV6-1, the J gene TRBJ2-5; 7 bases fit TRBD2. The CDR3 is made up of 15 amino acids. V lost 8 bases and J lost 3; bases outside the gene matches: 12. In germline, CDR1 is MNHNS, CDR2 SASEGT. CDR3 amino acids: CASAKAPGGEETQYF. CDR3 bases: TGTGCCAGCGCCAAAGCCCCTGGGGGGGAAGAGACCCAGTACTTC.

In its sample, this clonotype was seen many times. V usage is TRBV20-1 and J usage is TRBJ1-1; D remains unclear. V was clipped by 4 bases and J by 7 bases, with 13 bases between them. The germline V gene encodes CDR1 DFQATT and CDR2 SNEGSKA (reference sequence). The CDR3 is made up of 12 amino acids. DNA of the CDR3: TGCAGTGCTATCCCGGCTTTTGGTGAAGCTTTCTTT. This codes for CSAIPAFGEAFF.

The CDR3, as DNA: TGCGCCAGCAGCCAAATCCTGACAGGAGTCAGCACAGATACGCAGTATTTT. It is translated as CASSQILTGVSTDTQYF. The chain carries TRBV4-1 and TRBJ2-3, with TRBD1 as a possible D gene (6 bases). CDR1 is MGHRA, CDR2 YSYEKL, per germline. The CDR3 spans 17 residues. Trimming cost V 2 bases and J 0 bases, with 15 bases left between them.

The chain links TRBV7-2 to TRBJ2-5, with D perhaps TRBD2 (5 bases). The V end lost 8 bases, the J end lost 5 bases, and 18 bases lay between the germline ends. The CDR3 totals 14 residues. Germline V lookup: CDR1 SGHTA, CDR2 FQGNSA. CDR3 amino acids: CASGGLLVAETQYF. The CDR3 DNA follows: TGTGCCAGCGGAGGATTACTAGTTGCTGAGACCCAGTACTTC. Together with reference TRBV7-2 and TRBJ2-5, the CDR3 gives the full variable domain: GAGVSQSPSNKVTEKGKDVELRCDPISGHTALYWYRQSLGQGLEFLIYFQGNSAPDKSGLPSDRFSAERTGGSVSTLTIQRTQQEDSAVYLCASGGLLVAETQYFGPGTRLLVL.

Only a few counts were recorded for this clonotype. CDR3 amino acids: CASSQDGLATDTQYF. CDR3 DNA: TGTGCCAGCAGCCAAGATGGGCTAGCGACAGATACGCAGTATTTT. V and J are TRBV14 and TRBJ2-3; D perhaps matches TRBD2 (6 bases). CDR3 length: 15 residues. CDR1 and CDR2 from the germline V gene are SGHDN and FVKESK. V shed 0 bases and J shed 3 bases, with 10 bases lying between them.

The chain couples TRBV12-3 or TRBV12-4 to TRBJ2-7, with D unresolved. This CDR3 region has 14 residues. Trimming cost V 6 bases and J 5 bases, with 17 bases left between them. Here the CDR3 reads CASSRPSVSHEQYF. The DNA of the CDR3 is TGTGCCAGCAGCCGCCCGAGTGTAAGCCACGAGCAGTACTTC.

Concerning this clonotype: This clone may be a read error of a much larger clone one base away. This sequence joins TRBV5-1 and TRBJ1-2; no reliable D call. The CDR3 sequence is 12 residues long. CDR1 and CDR2 (germline): SGHRS, YFSETQ. The CDR3 loop reads CASSLDYYCYTF. The CDR3 DNA reads as TGCGCCAGCAGCTTGGACTACTATTGCTACACCTTC.

V gene TRBV6-2 or TRBV6-3 combines with J gene TRBJ2-1; no definite D call. Per the germline V gene, CDR1 is MNHEY and CDR2 is SVGEGT. With 1 base removed from V and 4 bases from J, the gap between germline ends came to 8 bases. There are 14 residues in the CDR3. CDR3 residues: CASSYFMGYNEQFF. The CDR3 region has the DNA TGTGCCAGCAGTTACTTTATGGGATACAATGAGCAGTTCTTC.

The chain couples TRBV4-1 to TRBJ2-7; D is uncertain. This CDR3 spans 14 amino acids. Germline V gives CDR1 MGHRA, CDR2 YSYEKL. V shed 1 base and J shed 0 bases, with 7 bases lying between them. The CDR3 reads CASSQAVSSYEQYF. The CDR3 region has the DNA TGCGCCAGCAGCCAAGCAGTAAGCTCCTACGAGCAGTACTTC.

This clonotype was observed a handful of times. The chain couples TRBV4-1 to TRBJ1-1; possibly TRBD1 for D (5 bases). Germline V gene data show CDR1 as MGHRA and CDR2 as YSYEKL. CDR3 length equals 16 residues. Trimming removed 1 base from V and 1 base from J, with 13 bases in between. The CDR3 reads CASSQGTPGKNTEAFF. The CDR3 DNA reads TGCGCCAGCAGCCAAGGTACCCCAGGGAAGAACACTGAAGCTTTCTTT.

This clonotype turned up a few times. This sequence joins TRBV12-3 or TRBV12-4 and TRBJ2-7; D not resolved. V dropped 5 bases and J dropped 0 bases, with 11 bases sitting between them. This CDR3 has 14 amino acids. The CDR3 here is CASSHSITSYEQYF. The DNA for the CDR3 is TGTGCCAGCAGTCATAGTATTACCTCCTACGAGCAGTACTTC.

The rearrangement uses TRBV20-1 and TRBJ2-1; a possible D gene is TRBD1 (6 bases). Germline V lookup: CDR1 DFQATT, CDR2 SNEGSKA (reference sequence). CDR3 length: 13 residues. V was shortened by 0 bases and J by 10 bases, with 13 bases between the two germline ends. The CDR3 here is CSARDLQGYEQFF. Here the CDR3 DNA reads TGCAGTGCTAGAGATTTGCAGGGGTACGAGCAGTTCTTC.

The chain combines TRBV7-9 with TRBJ2-1, with 14 positions matching TRBD2. The CDR3 is 16 amino acids. The V and J ends lost 1 base and 8 bases, in that order; junction bases with no gene match: 4. Per the germline V gene, CDR1 is SEHNR and CDR2 is FQNEAQ (reference sequence). For the CDR3, the DNA is TGTGCCAGCAGCTTAGGGGGACTAGCGGGAGTGCATGAGCAGTTCTTC. Its protein is CASSLGGLAGVHEQFF.

This clonotype was recorded a few times. This chain joins TRBV7-2 and TRBJ1-5; 8 bases match TRBD1. This CDR3 contains 14 residues. V dropped 5 bases and J dropped 3; count of bases not matched to a gene: 3. The germline V gene encodes CDR1 SGHTA and CDR2 FQGNSA. The CDR3 protein is CASSRTGINQPQHF. The CDR3, as DNA: TGTGCCAGCAGCCGGACAGGGATCAATCAGCCCCAGCATTTT. Looking up the rest from reference TRBV7-2 and TRBJ1-5 gives the full variable domain: GAGVSQSPSNKVTEKGKDVELRCDPISGHTALYWYRQSLGQGLEFLIYFQGNSAPDKSGLPSDRFSAERTGGSVSTLTIQRTQQEDSAVYLCASSRTGINQPQHFGDGTRLSIL.

The V call is TRBV20-1, the J call TRBJ1-5; D remains ambiguous. The CDR3 runs 15 residues. V shed 5 bases and J shed 0 bases, with 14 bases lying between them. Germline lookup yields CDR1 DFQATT and CDR2 SNEGSKA (reference sequence). This chain's CDR3 is CSAPQGGYSNQPQHF. DNA for the CDR3: TGCAGTGCTCCGCAAGGAGGTTATAGCAATCAGCCCCAGCATTTT.

This clonotype was recorded many times. The chain has TRBV29-1 and TRBJ1-1, with no clear D. Germline V CDR1 and CDR2: SQVTM, ANQGSEA. This CDR3 comprises 13 residues. V lost 2 bases to trimming and J lost 6 bases, with 13 bases between them. DNA of the CDR3: TGCAGCGTTGAACTACAGTTTTTGGCTGAAGCTTTCTTT. Its translation is CSVELQFLAEAFF.

The V and J genes are TRBV6-5 and TRBJ2-1, with 14 bases identical to TRBD2. V lost 0 bases to trimming and J lost 8 bases; unmatched junction nucleotides: 9. The CDR3 is made up of 18 amino acids. Germline CDR1 is MNHEY and CDR2 is SVGAGI. This chain's CDR3 is CASSYSTLTSGGVDEQFF. For the CDR3, the DNA is TGTGCCAGCAGTTACTCTACCTTGACTAGCGGGGGGGTGGATGAGCAGTTCTTC.

This clonotype was seen a few times. CDR3 protein: CASRQGKGTEAFF. DNA of the CDR3: TGTGCCAGCAGACAGGGTAAGGGCACTGAAGCTTTCTTT. This chain joins TRBV6-1 and TRBJ1-1, with D perhaps matching TRBD1 (6 bases). The V and J ends lost 6 bases and 4 bases respectively, with 12 bases between them. The CDR3 loop spans 13 amino acids. Germline lookup yields CDR1 MNHNS and CDR2 SASEGT.

This clonotype came up many times. J is TRBJ1-1 and V is TRBV20-1; 11 bases agree with TRBD1. There are 12 residues in the CDR3. J was trimmed by 11 bases and V by 5 bases; bases with no gene match: 7. Germline CDR1 reads DFQATT; CDR2 reads SNEGSKA (reference sequence). The CDR3 region has the DNA TGCAGTGCTGGACAGGGGGCAATAGTTGCTTTCTTT. Its translation is CSAGQGAIVAFF.

The chain links TRBV28 to TRBJ2-7, with D perhaps TRBD1 or TRBD2 (5 bases each). CDR1 is MDHEN and CDR2 is SYDVKM in the germline V gene. This CDR3 comprises 17 residues. The V end lost 4 bases, the J end lost 2 bases, and 21 bases lay between the germline ends. The DNA for the CDR3 is TGTGCCAGCAGTTCACCAACAGACAGACTAAAAACCTACGAGCAGTACTTC. Translating it yields CASSSPTDRLKTYEQYF.

This clonotype turned up a few times. DNA of the CDR3: TGTGCCAGCAGTCGACTAGCGGGGGATTATACGCAGTATTTT. It translates to CASSRLAGDYTQYF. The rearrangement links TRBV12-3 or TRBV12-4 to TRBJ2-3; 12 nucleotides align to TRBD2. The CDR3 contains 14 residues. V was pared by 5 bases and J by 7 bases, with 4 bases of the junction left unmatched.

This rearrangement joins TRBV6-2 or TRBV6-3 to TRBJ1-6; perhaps TRBD1 as D (6 bases). The CDR3 spans 13 residues. V lost 7 bases to trimming and J lost 9 bases, with 13 bases between them. Germline assignment: CDR1 MNHEY and CDR2 SVGEGT. The CDR3 DNA follows: TGTGCCAGCACCAAGGACAGAATTTCACCCCTCCACTTT. It encodes CASTKDRISPLHF.